This note documents a single TCR beta chain sequence. What it recognizes is unknown. The repertoire was sequenced with immunoSEQ multiplex PCR; TCRdb's copy has only in-frame clones and lacks some. The sample holds around 75,000 clones, roughly 73% seen once. This entry belongs to a study of vaccination effects on CD4 cells after COVID-19. This CDR3 region has 14 residues. Looked up from germline, CDR1 is GTSNPN and CDR2 is SVGIG (reference sequence). The J segment lost 4 bases and the V segment lost 2 bases, leaving 6 bases of the junction unmatched. Study-wide results and caveats: The study got few convalescent patients and did not collect any early post-infection timepoints.

Sequencing followed a ViraFEST assay step that expanded antigen-specific CD4+ T cells with viral peptide pools. An approximately ten-day culture period preceded the isolation of CD4+ T cells. Their SARS-CoV-2 infection, verified by PCR, occurred between March and December 2020. The source was CD4+ T cells from PBMCs cultured with HIV peptides, collected before COVID-19 vaccination. Subset of the sample: HIV-1 Nef peptide pool negative control/reference culture. The V gene is TRBV30, the J gene TRBJ1-2; 8 bases line up with TRBD1. The clonotype was recovered from a human donor who had a prior SARS-CoV-2 infection. The DNA for the CDR3 is TGTGCCTGGAGTAAACCGGGACAGGCCTATGGCTACACCTTC. The encoded protein is CAWSKPGQAYGYTF.